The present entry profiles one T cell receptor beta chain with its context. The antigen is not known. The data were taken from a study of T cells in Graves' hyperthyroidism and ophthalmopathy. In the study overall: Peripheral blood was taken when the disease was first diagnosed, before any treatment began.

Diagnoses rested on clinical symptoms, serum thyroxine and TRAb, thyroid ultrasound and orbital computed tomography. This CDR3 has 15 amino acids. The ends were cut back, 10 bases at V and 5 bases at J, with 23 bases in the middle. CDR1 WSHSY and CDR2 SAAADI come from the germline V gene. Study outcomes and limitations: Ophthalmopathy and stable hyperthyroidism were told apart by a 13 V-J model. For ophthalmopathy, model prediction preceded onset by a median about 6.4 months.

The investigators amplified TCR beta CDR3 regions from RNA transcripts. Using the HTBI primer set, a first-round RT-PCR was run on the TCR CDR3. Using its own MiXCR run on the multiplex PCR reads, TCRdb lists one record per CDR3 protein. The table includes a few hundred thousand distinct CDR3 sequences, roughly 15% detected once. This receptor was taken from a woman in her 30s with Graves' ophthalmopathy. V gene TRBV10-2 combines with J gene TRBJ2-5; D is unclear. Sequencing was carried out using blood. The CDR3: CAKELSLMRLETQYF. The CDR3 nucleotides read TGCGCCAAGGAACTATCCCTTATGCGGTTGGAGACCCAGTACTTC.